This T cell receptor (beta chain) came from a study of T cell responses to AZD1222 COVID-19 vaccine. Across the study: Some second doses came at about 4 weeks and others at about 12 weeks; these were pooled.

Study outcomes and limitations: The donor cohort was predominantly white British with a female majority, and clonal diversity may have been underestimated. Nearly half of the spike-specific TCRs reportedly recognize variant regions that carry no mutations.

Sequencing was performed with immunoSEQ multiplex PCR; in TCRdb, only in-frame clones are kept and a portion is missing. The table includes 120,000 or so clones, approximately 83% detected once. With regard to this clone: Its antigen is undetermined.

The V and J ends lost 3 bases and 5 bases, in that order; junction bases with no gene match: 8. The V gene's germline CDR1 is LNHDA and CDR2 SQIVND (reference sequence). The CDR3 is made up of 15 amino acids. The source of this sequence is an adult in good health. This chain links TRBV19 with TRBJ2-7, with 9 bases identical to TRBD2. The sequences come from peripheral blood, collected on day 0 of AZD1222 vaccination. CDR3 sequence reads: CASSMKRAGGHEQYF. CDR3 DNA sequence: TGTGCCAGTAGTATGAAACGGGCGGGAGGGCACGAGCAGTACTTC.